A single sample is the source of the 7 T cell receptor beta chains below, sequenced in a study of PD-1 blockade in classical Hodgkin lymphoma. In every patient, relapse followed autologous stem cell transplantation, while exposure to brentuximab vedotin differed. Assay used: immunoSEQ multiplex PCR; TCRdb lists only in-frame clones, some missing. Counted here are fewer than 30,000 clones, 78% occurring once; the ten biggest clones make up roughly 35%. Specimen: peripheral blood mononuclear cells (PBMCs), collected before the second cycle of nivolumab. These receptors came from a human donor with classical Hodgkin lymphoma.

The chain has TRBV7-3 and TRBJ2-3; TRBD1 agrees at 7 bases. CDR3 length equals 16 residues. The trim removed 6 bases at V and 2 bases at J, leaving 11 bases unmatched. The germline CDR1 and CDR2 sequences are SGHTA and FQGTGA. The DNA for the CDR3 is TGTGCCAGCAGTCTAGCCGGGACAGATGCCACAGATACGCAGTATTTT. Protein: CASSLAGTDATDTQYF. Drawing the rest from reference TRBV7-3 and TRBJ2-3, the complete variable domain is GAGVSQTPSNKVTEKGKYVELRCDPISGHTALYWYRQSLGQGPEFLIYFQGTGAADDSGLPNDRFFAVRPEGSVSTLKIQRTERGDSAVYLCASSLAGTDATDTQYFGPGTRLTVL.

The V gene is TRBV5-1, the J gene TRBJ1-4, with TRBD1 identical over 12 bases. This CDR3 contains 14 residues. CDR1 SGHRS and CDR2 YFSETQ come from the germline V gene. V lost 6 bases and J lost 7; bases outside the gene matches: 4. The CDR3 spells CASMLGQGAEKLFF. In DNA form, the CDR3 reads TGCGCCAGCATGTTGGGACAGGGGGCTGAAAAACTGTTTTTT.

The rearrangement joins TRBV28 to TRBJ1-5; D is unresolved. The CDR3 is made up of 14 amino acids. The germline CDR1 and CDR2 sequences are MDHEN and SYDVKM. Trimming pared 7 bases from V and 0 bases from J, leaving 10 bases between. DNA of the CDR3: TGTGCCAGCATCACCTCGAATAGCAATCAGCCCCAGCATTTT. It is translated as CASITSNSNQPQHF.

In this sample, this clone turned up once. The chain employs TRBV7-2 and TRBJ2-7; D not certain. Germline CDR1 reads SGHTA; CDR2 reads FQGNSA. The CDR3 runs to 12 residues. V lost 0 bases and J 6 bases, leaving 6 bases between the germline ends. DNA for the CDR3: TGTGCCAGCAGCTTAGCGCCTCTCGAGCAGTACTTC. Translated: CASSLAPLEQYF.

The chain joins TRBV14 to TRBJ1-2, with 7 bases that match TRBD1. The germline V gene has CDR1 SGHDN and CDR2 FVKESK. V lost 4 bases, J lost 5 bases, and 4 bases stayed unmatched. CDR3 size: 13 residues. The CDR3 spells CASSPDREYGYTF. DNA of the CDR3: TGTGCCAGCAGCCCCGACAGGGAATATGGCTACACCTTC.

The genes are TRBV2 and TRBJ1-2; TRBD1 is a possible D gene (6 bases). The CDR3 is 14 amino acids. V lost 3 bases and J lost 4, with 12 bases in between. The V gene's germline CDR1 is SNHLY and CDR2 FYNNEI. In nucleotides, the CDR3 is TGTGCCAGCAGTGAGGTGGACAGACCCTATGGCTACACCTTC. It encodes CASSEVDRPYGYTF.

Written as DNA, the CDR3 is TGTGCCAGTAGCCGGACGACAGGGAACACCGGGGAGCTGTTTTTT. It translates to CASSRTTGNTGELFF. The genes are TRBV19 and TRBJ2-2; TRBD1 is a possible D gene (6 bases). V gave up 6 bases and J gave up 1 base, with 12 bases separating them. The CDR3 has 15 residues. Germline CDR1 is LNHDA and CDR2 is SQIVND (reference sequence).